Sequencing of this TCR beta chain was carried out in a study of blood T cell repertoires in COVID-19. Some clones are missing from TCRdb's copy, which holds only in-frame ones; the method was immunoSEQ multiplex PCR. The sample has more than 250,000 clones, about 92% seen once. The CDR3 contains 16 residues. V was shortened by 3 bases and J by 1 base, with 16 bases between the two germline ends. Germline V gene data show CDR1 as LGHDT and CDR2 as YNNKEL (reference sequence). Sequenced input: PBMCs or T cells enriched from blood (not recorded which). The TCR originated in a young woman who had recovered from COVID-19. This chain uses TRBV3-1 (or the pseudogene TRBV3-2) with TRBJ2-7; D is possibly TRBD2 (5 bases). Here the CDR3 reads CASSQRVGSASYEQYF. CDR3 bases: TGTGCCAGCAGCCAGAGGGTGGGCTCAGCTTCCTACGAGCAGTACTTC.